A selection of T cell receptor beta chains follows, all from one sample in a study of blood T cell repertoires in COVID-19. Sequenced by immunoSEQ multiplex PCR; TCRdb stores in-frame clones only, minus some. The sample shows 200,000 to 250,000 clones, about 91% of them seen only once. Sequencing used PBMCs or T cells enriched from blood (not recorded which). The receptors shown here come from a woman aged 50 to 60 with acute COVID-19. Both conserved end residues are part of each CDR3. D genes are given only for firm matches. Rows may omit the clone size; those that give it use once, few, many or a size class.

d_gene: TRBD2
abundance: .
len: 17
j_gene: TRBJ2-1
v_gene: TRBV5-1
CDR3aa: CASSLGLAVRAWNEQFF
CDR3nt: TGCGCCAGCAGCCTGGGACTAGCGGTTCGGGCTTGGAATGAGCAGTTCTTC

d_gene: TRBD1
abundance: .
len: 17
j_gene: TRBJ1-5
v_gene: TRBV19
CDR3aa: CASSQRDRAQSNQPQHF
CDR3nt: TGTGCCAGTAGTCAAAGGGACAGGGCCCAAAGTAATCAGCCCCAGCATTTT

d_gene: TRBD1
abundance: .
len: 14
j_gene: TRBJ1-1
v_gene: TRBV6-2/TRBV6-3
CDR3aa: CASSRDRGRTEAFF
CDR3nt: TGTGCCAGCAGTCGGGACAGGGGGCGCACTGAAGCTTTCTTT

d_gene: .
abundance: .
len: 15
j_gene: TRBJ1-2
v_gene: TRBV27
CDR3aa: CASGRGQPISYGYTF
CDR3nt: TGTGCCAGCGGCCGGGGTCAGCCTATTAGCTATGGCTACACCTTC

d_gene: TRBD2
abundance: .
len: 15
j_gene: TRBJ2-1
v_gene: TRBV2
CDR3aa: CASSESTASGRGRFF
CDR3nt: TGTGCCAGCAGTGAAAGCACGGCTAGCGGGCGGGGGAGGTTCTTC

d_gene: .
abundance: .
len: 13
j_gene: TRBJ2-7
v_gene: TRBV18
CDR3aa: CASSLSATYEQYF
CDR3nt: TGTGCCAGCTCACTTAGCGCCACCTACGAGCAGTACTTC

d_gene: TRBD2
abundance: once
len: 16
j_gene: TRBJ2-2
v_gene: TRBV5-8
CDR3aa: CASSSETSGNTGELFF
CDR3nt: TGTGCCAGCAGCTCGGAGACTAGCGGGAACACCGGGGAGCTGTTTTTT

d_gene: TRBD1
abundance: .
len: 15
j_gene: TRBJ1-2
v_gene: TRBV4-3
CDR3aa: CASNDRGESNYGYTF
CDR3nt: TGCGCCAGCAATGACAGGGGGGAATCTAACTATGGCTACACCTTC

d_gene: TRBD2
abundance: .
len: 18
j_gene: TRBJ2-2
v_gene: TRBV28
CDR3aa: CASSWLGGRGRSTGELFF
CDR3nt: TGTGCCAGCAGTTGGCTCGGCGGGAGGGGCCGGAGCACCGGGGAGCTGTTTTTT

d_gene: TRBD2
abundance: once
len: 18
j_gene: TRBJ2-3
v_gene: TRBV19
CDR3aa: CASSIAGWGLAGVRTQYF
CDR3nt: TGTGCCAGTAGTATAGCGGGTTGGGGGCTAGCGGGAGTACGGACGCAGTATTTT

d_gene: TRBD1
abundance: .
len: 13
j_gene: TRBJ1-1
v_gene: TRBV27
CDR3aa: CASSWGQYAEAFF
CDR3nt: TGTGCCAGCAGTTGGGGACAGTATGCTGAAGCTTTCTTT

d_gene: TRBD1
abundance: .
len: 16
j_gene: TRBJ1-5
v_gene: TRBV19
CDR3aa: CASRLMQGASNQPQHF
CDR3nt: TGTGCCAGTAGGTTAATGCAGGGGGCAAGCAATCAGCCCCAGCATTTT

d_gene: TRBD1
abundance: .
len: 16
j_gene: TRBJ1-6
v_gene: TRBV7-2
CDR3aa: CASSYSGTERNSPLHF
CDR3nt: TGTGCCAGCAGCTACTCCGGGACAGAAAGAAATTCACCCCTCCACTTT

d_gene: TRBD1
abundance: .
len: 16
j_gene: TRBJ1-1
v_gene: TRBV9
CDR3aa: CASSPGGQGRNTEAFF
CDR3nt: TGTGCCAGCAGCCCAGGGGGGCAGGGAAGGAACACTGAAGCTTTCTTT

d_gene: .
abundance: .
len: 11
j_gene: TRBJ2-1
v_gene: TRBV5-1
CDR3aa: CASSLDSEQFF
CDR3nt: TGCGCCAGCAGCTTGGACTCCGAGCAGTTCTTC

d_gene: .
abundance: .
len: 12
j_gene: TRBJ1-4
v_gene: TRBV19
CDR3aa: CASSSRGEKLFF
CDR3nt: TGTGCCAGTAGTAGTCGAGGTGAAAAACTGTTTTTT

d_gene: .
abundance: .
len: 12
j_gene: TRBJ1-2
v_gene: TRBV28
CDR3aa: CASSLTGYGYTF
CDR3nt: TGTGCCAGCAGTTTGACGGGATATGGCTACACCTTC

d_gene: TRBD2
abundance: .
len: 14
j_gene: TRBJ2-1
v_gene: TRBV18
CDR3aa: CASSPAGGGNEQFF
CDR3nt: TGTGCCAGCTCACCTGCGGGGGGAGGGAATGAGCAGTTCTTC

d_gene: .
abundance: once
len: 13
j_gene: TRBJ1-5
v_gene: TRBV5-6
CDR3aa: CASSPQGTQPQHF
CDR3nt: TGTGCCAGCAGCCCTCAGGGAACTCAGCCCCAGCATTTT

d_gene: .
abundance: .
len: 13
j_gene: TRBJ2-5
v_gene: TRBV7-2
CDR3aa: CASSLAEVATQYF
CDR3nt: TGTGCCAGCAGCTTAGCTGAGGTAGCGACCCAGTACTTC

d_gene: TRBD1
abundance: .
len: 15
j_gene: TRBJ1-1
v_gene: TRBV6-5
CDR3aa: CASSSDTGGRGQAFF
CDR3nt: TGTGCCAGCAGTTCAGACACAGGGGGCCGAGGCCAAGCTTTCTTT

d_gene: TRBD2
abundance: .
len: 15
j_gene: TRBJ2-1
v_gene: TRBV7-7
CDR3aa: CASSFGLADLNEQFF
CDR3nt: TGTGCTAGCAGCTTCGGACTAGCGGACCTCAATGAGCAGTTCTTC

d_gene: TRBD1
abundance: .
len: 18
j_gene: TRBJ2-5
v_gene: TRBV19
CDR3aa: CASSIGISRAGGRETQYF
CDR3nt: TGTGCCAGTAGTATAGGTATCTCGAGGGCAGGGGGCCGAGAGACCCAGTACTTC

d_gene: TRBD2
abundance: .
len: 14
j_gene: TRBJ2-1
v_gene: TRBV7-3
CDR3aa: CASSRTSGYNEQFF
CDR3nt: TGTGCCAGCAGCCGGACTAGCGGTTACAATGAGCAGTTCTTC

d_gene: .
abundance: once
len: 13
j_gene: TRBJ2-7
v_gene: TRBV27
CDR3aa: CASRQMDSYEQYF
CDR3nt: TGTGCCAGCAGACAAATGGACAGCTACGAGCAGTACTTC

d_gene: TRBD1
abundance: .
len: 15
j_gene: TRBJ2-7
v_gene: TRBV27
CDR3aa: CASSLPGTGISEQYF
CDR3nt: TGTGCCAGCAGTTTGCCCGGGACAGGGATCAGCGAGCAGTACTTC

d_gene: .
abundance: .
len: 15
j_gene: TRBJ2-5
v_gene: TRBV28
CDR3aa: CASSFGKERGGTQYF
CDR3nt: TGTGCCAGCAGTTTTGGCAAGGAAAGGGGAGGGACCCAGTACTTC

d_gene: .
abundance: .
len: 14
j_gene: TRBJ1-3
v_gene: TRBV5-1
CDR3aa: CASSPGAEGNTIYF
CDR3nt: TGCGCCAGCAGCCCAGGGGCAGAAGGAAACACCATATATTTT

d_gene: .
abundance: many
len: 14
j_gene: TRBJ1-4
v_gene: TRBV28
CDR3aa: CASSGSGRGEKLFF
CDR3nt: TGTGCCAGCAGCGGATCAGGAAGAGGGGAAAAACTGTTTTTT

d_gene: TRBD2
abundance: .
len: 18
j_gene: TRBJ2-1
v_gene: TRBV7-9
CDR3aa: CASSPMTSGESSYNEQFF
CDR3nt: TGTGCCAGCAGCCCCATGACTAGCGGGGAGAGCTCCTACAATGAGCAGTTCTTC

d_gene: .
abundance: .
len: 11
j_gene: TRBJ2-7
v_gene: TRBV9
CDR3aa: CASSQGYEQYF
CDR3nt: TGTGCCAGCAGTCAGGGCTACGAGCAGTACTTC

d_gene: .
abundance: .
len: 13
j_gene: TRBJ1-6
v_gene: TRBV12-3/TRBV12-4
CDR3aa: CASGDSNNSPLHF
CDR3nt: TGTGCCAGCGGCGACAGTAATAATTCACCCCTCCACTTT

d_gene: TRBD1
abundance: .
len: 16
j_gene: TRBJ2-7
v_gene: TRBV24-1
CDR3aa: CATSDKGQGALGEQYF
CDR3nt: TGTGCCACCAGTGACAAAGGACAGGGGGCGTTGGGCGAGCAGTACTTC

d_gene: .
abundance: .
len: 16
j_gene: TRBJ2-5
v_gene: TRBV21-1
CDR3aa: CASSELDRVDRETQYF
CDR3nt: TGTGCCAGCAGCGAACTAGATAGGGTGGATAGGGAGACCCAGTACTTC

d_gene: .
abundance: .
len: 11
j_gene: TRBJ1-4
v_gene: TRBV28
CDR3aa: CASSTWEKLFF
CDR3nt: TGTGCCAGCAGTACTTGGGAAAAACTGTTTTTT

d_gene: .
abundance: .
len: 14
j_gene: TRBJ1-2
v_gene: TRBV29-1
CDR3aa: CSVEINSLNYGYTF
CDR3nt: TGCAGCGTTGAAATAAACAGCCTGAACTATGGCTACACCTTC

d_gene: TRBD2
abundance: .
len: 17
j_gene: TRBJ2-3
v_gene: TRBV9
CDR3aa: CAIPEGGIAGVGDTQYF
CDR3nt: TGTGCCATCCCCGAAGGGGGTATAGCGGGAGTTGGAGATACGCAGTATTTT

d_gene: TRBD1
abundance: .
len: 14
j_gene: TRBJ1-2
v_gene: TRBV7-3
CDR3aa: CASSPMDRAYGYTF
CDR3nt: TGTGCCAGCAGCCCCATGGACAGGGCCTATGGCTACACCTTC

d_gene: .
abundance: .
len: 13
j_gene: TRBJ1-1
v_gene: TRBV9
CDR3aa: CASSPRRITEAFF
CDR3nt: TGTGCCAGCAGCCCCCGGCGGATAACTGAAGCTTTCTTT

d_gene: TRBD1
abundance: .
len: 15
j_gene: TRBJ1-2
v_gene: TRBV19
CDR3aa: CASSTTDRVNYGYTF
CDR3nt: TGTGCCAGTAGTACTACGGACAGGGTGAACTATGGCTACACCTTC

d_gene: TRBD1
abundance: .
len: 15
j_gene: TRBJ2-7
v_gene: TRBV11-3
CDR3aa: CASSPGTGDTYEQYF
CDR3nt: TGTGCCAGCAGCCCCGGGACAGGGGACACCTACGAGCAGTACTTC

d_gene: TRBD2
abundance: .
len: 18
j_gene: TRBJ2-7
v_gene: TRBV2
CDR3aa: CASSVGKGSGRYSYEQYF
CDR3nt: TGTGCCAGCAGTGTTGGGAAGGGAAGCGGGAGGTACTCCTACGAGCAGTACTTC

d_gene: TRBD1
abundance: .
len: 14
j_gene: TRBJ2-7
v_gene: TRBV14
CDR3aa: CASSRTGGLYEQYF
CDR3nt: TGTGCCAGCAGCCGGACAGGGGGATTGTACGAGCAGTACTTC